This TCR beta chain was documented in a study of identical twins. The study, taken as a whole, reports: In drawing conclusions, the study used cross-sectional statistical analysis and did not follow the same donors.

In this sample, this clonotype turned up a few times. The antigen is unknown. TCRdb redid the calling of the 5' RACE reads with MiXCR, one entry per CDR3 protein. The sample records 1.5 million or so distinct CDR3 sequences, less than 40% being singletons. This CDR3 region has 17 residues. V trimming: 4 bases; J trimming: 0 bases; junction bases outside the gene matches: 9. CDR1 and CDR2 (germline): SGDLS, YYNGEE. Sample: cord blood. This chain joins TRBV9 and TRBJ2-3; 9 bases are shared with TRBD2. This sequence originates from a newborn girl in good health. For the CDR3, the DNA is TGTGCCAGCAGCCGATTGCTAGCGGGAACTAGCACAGATACGCAGTATTTT. This encodes CASSRLLAGTSTDTQYF.